The sequence of this T cell receptor (beta chain) was determined in a study of T cell responses to AZD1222 COVID-19 vaccine (dated by TCRdb to 2020 to 2023). About the investigation overall: AZD1222 recipients whose second dose came at about 4 weeks and those whose second dose came at about 12 weeks were combined into one group, since spike-specific TCR depth and breadth did not differ between the two schedules. TCR sequencing was performed for some 250 trial participants, of whom around 210 were given two doses of AZD1222 and approximately 26 were given two doses of MenACWY control vaccine. Trial participants were enrolled by age into subgroups of 18-55, 56-69 and 70-plus years, and around 150, 29 and 61 TCR-sequenced participants, respectively, were included in these subgroups. What the research found in general, with its limitations: Reportedly, close to half of the unique spike-specific TCRs recognized epitopes lying outside the regions that are mutated in the B.1.351 and B.1.1.7 variants. The 56-69-year group was small, and its depth increase did not reach significance, likely because of low power. Conclusions about previously exposed vaccinees were limited because only six or seven AZD1222 recipients were SARS-CoV-2 seropositive at baseline. Spike-specific TCR breadth and depth rose significantly after two AZD1222 doses compared with day 0 and with MenACWY recipients. The vaccine-associated CD4 TCRs covered the entire spike protein, and the dominant responses fell in regions 160-218 and 743-854. Because no day 14 peak-response samples were available, the repertoires could be characterized only after the peak T cell response. Participants were mostly white British, with more females than males. The authors suggested clonal diversity may have been underestimated.

The CDR3 regions of human TCRbeta chains were analyzed by immunosequencing. As for the authors' bioinformatics: TCRs in the repertoires were compared against a reference library of SARS-CoV-2-specific TCRs that had been generated with the MIRA antigen-specificity platform. Breadth meant the fraction of unique TCRs that were SARS-CoV-2-associated, whereas depth meant the fraction of total T cells that were SARS-CoV-2-associated. Each spike-specific TCR was assigned to its reactive spike region and to a CD4 or CD8 class using the MIRA data. Log10-transformed breadth and depth values were compared by one-way ANOVA with Sidak's multiple comparisons tests. TCRdb retrieved this table from immuneACCESS and kept in-frame rearrangements only. Not all clones are present; in checked studies, unresolved V genes account for under half, and no reason is known for the remainder. D and trimming were read from the DNA, whereas the V and J calls and clone size are those reported in that table. This sample gives about 110,000 clones in total; roughly nine tenths of them show up just once. Approximately 5% of the sample goes to the ten largest clones.

Taken with the paper, the label for time point translates to: baseline before first vaccination. The vaccinee samples were drawn from two UK trials, COV001 and COV002, one of which was a single-blind randomized controlled phase 2/3 trial testing AZD1222 (ChAdOx1 nCoV-19) in healthy adults. For TCRbeta chain sequencing, PBMC samples from trial participants were taken at day 0 and at day 28 after the second dose. A word on this clone: Its antigen is unknown. The sample holds no much larger clone one base away, and base qualities are not on file.

Including the terminal cysteine and phenylalanine, the CDR3 comprises 16 residues. CDR3 DNA only is kept here, 48 bases in frame from base 1. This TCR came from an adult in good health. Sequenced here: peripheral blood, sampled on day 0 of AZD1222 vaccination. This receptor chain uses TRBV21-1 and TRBJ2-7; the table gives TRBD1 as D, unverified against the DNA. TRBV21-1 is termed a pseudogene. DNA sequence: TGTGCCAGCAGCATTAGCAAGGGGGCGCCTTTCTACGAGCAGTACTTC. Its protein is CASSISKGAPFYEQYF.